One sample yielded the 14 T cell receptor beta chains listed below, sequenced in a study of shared clonotypes between healthy human individuals. Positively selected for CCR7, the CD45RO-negative cells used as naive CD8 cells excluded terminally differentiated effector memory CD45RA+ cells. TCRdb keeps only in-frame clones here, not all; method: immunoSEQ multiplex PCR. The table lists about 1,900,000 clones, over 85% of them singletons. What was sequenced was naive CD8+ T cells sorted from blood. The receptors stem from a young man in good health.

The rearrangement uses TRBV5-4 and TRBJ1-2; no clear D gene. V was cut by 4 bases and J by 7 bases, with 17 bases left in between. This CDR3 comprises 14 residues. Germline V gene data show CDR1 as SGHNT and CDR2 as YYREEE (reference sequence). The CDR3 coding sequence is TGTGCCAGCAGCCGCAGGAACCCGGAGGGTGGCTACACCTTC. This translates into CASSRRNPEGGYTF.

This chain uses TRBV5-4 with TRBJ2-1; tentative D call: TRBD2 (6 bases). The CDR3 covers 15 residues. Germline CDR1 reads SGHNT; CDR2 reads YYREEE (reference sequence). Trimming shortened V by 4 bases and J by 0 bases, and 11 bases separated the two germline ends. This CDR3 is CASSPAGPSYNEQFF. The CDR3 DNA reads as TGTGCCAGCAGCCCGGCGGGACCCTCCTACAATGAGCAGTTCTTC.

This rearrangement joins TRBV11-2 to TRBJ2-1, with TRBD2 identical over 9 bases. V was pared by 5 bases and J by 9 bases, with 14 bases of the junction left unmatched. This CDR3 comprises 16 residues. In germline, CDR1 is SGHAT, CDR2 FQNNGV. The CDR3 spells CASSEPTASGNTEQFF. CDR3 nucleotides: TGTGCCAGCAGCGAGCCGACTGCTAGCGGGAATACTGAGCAGTTCTTC.

A single count supports this clone. In DNA, the CDR3 is TGCGCCAGCAGCTCGTCCGGGACTAGCGGGGGGTATAGGGACAATGAGCAGTTCTTC. Its protein is CASSSSGTSGGYRDNEQFF. The chain uses TRBV5-1 and TRBJ2-1; TRBD2 matches 15 bases. Germline CDR1 SGHRS, CDR2 YFSETQ. The length of the CDR3 is 19 residues. V was clipped by 3 bases and J by 5 bases; unmatched bases: 12.

The CDR3 DNA sequence: TGCAGCGTTGAAGATCCCGCTTCCGGTTACGAGCAGTACTTC. Encoded protein: CSVEDPASGYEQYF. The chain couples TRBV29-1 to TRBJ2-7, with D unclear. Trimming took 0 bases from V and 4 from J, leaving 13 bases between them. The CDR3 loop spans 14 amino acids. From germline, CDR1 is SQVTM and CDR2 ANQGSEA.

The chain employs TRBV11-3 and TRBJ2-1; the D is unclear. This CDR3 contains 14 residues. Germline CDR1 reads SGHNT; CDR2 reads YENEEA. The V gene lost 1 base and the J gene lost 4 bases, with 8 bases spanning the gap. CDR3: CASSLGYFYNEQFF. CDR3 nucleotide sequence: TGTGCCAGCAGCTTAGGGTATTTTTACAATGAGCAGTTCTTC.

This chain links TRBV5-3 with TRBJ2-7; D assignment may be TRBD1 or TRBD2 (5 bases each). TRBV5-3 is annotated as an ORF whose role is uncertain. The CDR3 consists of 14 residues. V dropped 4 bases and J dropped 3 bases, with 14 bases sitting between them. The CDR3 coding sequence is TGTGCCAGAAGCCCCCGGGACCAATACTACGAGCAGTACTTC. Translated: CARSPRDQYYEQYF.

This chain connects TRBV5-4 to TRBJ2-5; D possibly uses TRBD1 or TRBD2 (5 bases each). Germline CDR1 is SGHNT and CDR2 is YYREEE (reference sequence). CDR3 size: 15 residues. CDR3 sequence reads: CATSSGAAEQETQYF. In nucleotides, the CDR3 is TGTGCAACCAGCAGTGGGGCAGCGGAACAAGAGACCCAGTACTTC.

The V and J genes are TRBV6-1 and TRBJ1-6; no firm D call. The V end was cut by 0 bases, the J end by 7 bases, with 13 bases between. Germline CDR1 and CDR2: MNHNS and SASEGT. The CDR3 has 16 amino acids. CDR3 bases: TGTGCCAGCAGTGAAGCGCTGTATGAGGGAAATTCACCCCTCCACTTT. This codes for CASSEALYEGNSPLHF.

This clone was counted a single time. V usage is TRBV6-1 and J usage is TRBJ2-1; a weak D match, TRBD1 (5 bases). CDR1 and CDR2 from the germline V gene are MNHNS and SASEGT. V lost 1 base and J 6 bases, leaving 16 bases between the germline ends. The CDR3 extends over 16 amino acids. CDR3 coding DNA: TGTGCCAGCAGTGAAGTGTCAACTTCAAGGGGCAATGAGCAGTTCTTC. As protein: CASSEVSTSRGNEQFF.

The CDR3 DNA reads TGTGCCTGGAGTGAACGAGGGCTATCGAACACCGGGGAGCTGTTTTTT. Translation gives CAWSERGLSNTGELFF. The chain combines TRBV30 with TRBJ2-2, with D maybe TRBD2 (5 bases). Germline V gene data show CDR1 as GTSNPN and CDR2 as SVGIG (reference sequence). V was shortened by 1 base and J by 0 bases, with 12 bases between the two germline ends. This CDR3 spans 16 amino acids.

The DNA of the CDR3 is TGTGCCAGCAGTCCCCCGGGACGGACCACAGATACGCAGTATTTT. Translated, it gives CASSPPGRTTDTQYF. The V call is TRBV28, the J call TRBJ2-3; tentatively, D is TRBD1 or TRBD2 (5 bases each). The CDR3 runs 15 residues. Trimming stripped 5 bases from V and 2 bases from J, with 14 bases between. CDR1 MDHEN and CDR2 SYDVKM come from the germline V gene.

In its sample, this clone was seen once. This chain links TRBV9 with TRBJ2-5, with 7 positions matching TRBD2. V was pared by 4 bases and J by 2 bases, with 2 bases of the junction left unmatched. This CDR3 has 13 amino acids. The germline gives CDR1 SGDLS, CDR2 YYNGEE. The CDR3 DNA reads TGTGCCAGCAGCTTTAGCGGGCAAGAGACCCAGTACTTC. Its translation: CASSFSGQETQYF.

Comment on this clone: The same CDR3 also results from other DNA sequences found in this sample. The chain joins TRBV7-8 to TRBJ2-1, with a weak D call TRBD2 (6 bases). CDR3 length equals 12 residues. Germline-derived CDR1 and CDR2 are SGHVS and FQNEAQ. Trimming cost V 5 bases and J 6 bases, with 8 bases left between them. The CDR3, as DNA: TGTGCCAGCAGCCTTAGCGGCAATGAGCAGTTCTTC. It codes for CASSLSGNEQFF.